The 30 T cell receptor beta chains reported below all come from one sample, sequenced in a study of blood T cells in healthy people across ages (dated by TCRdb to between 2014 and 2016). The method was 5' RACE. The sequencer listed for this sample is Illumina HiSeq 2500. The second PCR ran for about 6 to 12 cycles and used a J-beta primer mix along with a sample-barcoded 5' primer. TCRdb's own reprocessing of the public reads used fastp at Q25 and MiXCR and kept productive beta chains. Each record represents a unique CDR3 protein, reported with the most common genes and DNA among its rows. The table for this sample lists more than 800,000 distinct CDR3 sequences; 29% of them were counted only once. The ten biggest clones cover roughly 17% of the sample. The specimen was blood. The receptor set was obtained from an elderly woman in good health.

This clonotype was detected many times. The chain employs TRBV7-2 and TRBJ1-2; 7 bases align to TRBD1. The CDR3 has 14 amino acids. Germline CDR1 SGHTA, CDR2 FQGNSA. Trimming cost V 1 base and J 5 bases; bases outside gene matches: 4. DNA of the CDR3: TGTGCCAGCAGCTTAGACGGGACAGTTTATGGCTACACCTTC. Its protein is CASSLDGTVYGYTF.

This clonotype was observed many times. This chain uses TRBV12-3 or TRBV12-4 with TRBJ2-2; 10 bases match TRBD1. Trimming at V came to 6 bases and at J to 5 bases, leaving 3 bases not matched to a gene. This CDR3 is built from 14 residues. CDR3 residues: CASSRQGATGELFF. In DNA form, the CDR3 reads TGTGCCAGCAGCCGACAGGGGGCGACCGGGGAGCTGTTTTTT.

The table lists this clonotype with many counts. The DNA of the CDR3 is TGCGCCAGCAGTGAGTTTACTAGCGGACAGCAGTTCTTC. Translated: CASSEFTSGQQFF. The rearrangement uses TRBV10-2 and TRBJ2-1; 8 nucleotides match TRBD2. Germline loops: CDR1 WSHSY, CDR2 SAAADI. V shed 1 base and J 11 bases; nucleotides not matched to a gene: 4. The CDR3 contains 13 residues.

The chain has TRBV11-2 and TRBJ1-6, with 12 bases that match TRBD1. Germline V CDR1 and CDR2: SGHAT, FQNNGV. J was trimmed by 8 bases and V by 0 bases; bases with no gene match: 2. The CDR3 spans 16 residues. This CDR3 reads CASSLDGTGGYSPLHF. Written as DNA, the CDR3 is TGTGCCAGCAGCTTAGATGGGACAGGGGGCTATTCACCCCTCCACTTT.

The chain is built from TRBV29-1 and TRBJ2-7; no firm D call. The CDR3 totals 14 residues. Trimming left V 6 bases short and J 0 bases short, with 15 bases between. The germline V gene encodes CDR1 SQVTM and CDR2 ANQGSEA. The CDR3 DNA sequence: TGCAGCGTAGCTACCGATATTCCCTCCTACGAGCAGTACTTC. It yields the protein CSVATDIPSYEQYF.

This clonotype was seen only a few times. Compared with germline, one end of the junction differs, possibly owing to a read error. The chain recombines TRBV10-3 with TRBJ1-4; D may be TRBD1 (6 bases). Germline CDR1 reads ENHRY; CDR2 reads SYGVKD. The CDR3 consists of 15 residues. The CDR3 reads CAISESLGQDEELFF. CDR3 nucleotide sequence: TGTGCCATCAGTGAGTCGCTGGGACAAGATGAAGAACTGTTTTTT.

This clonotype was picked up many times. The rearrangement links TRBV7-9 to TRBJ2-1; a weak D match, TRBD1 (6 bases). Germline assignment: CDR1 SEHNR and CDR2 FQNEAQ (reference sequence). CDR3 length: 16 amino acids. V was clipped by 2 bases and J by 0 bases, with 11 bases between them. CDR3 bases: TGTGCCAGCAGCTTAAGGACAGCGAGCTCCTACAATGAGCAGTTCTTC. It translates to CASSLRTASSYNEQFF. Full variable domain (rest looked up from reference TRBV7-9 and TRBJ2-1): DTGVSQNPRHKITKRGQNVTFRCDPISEHNRLYWYRQTLGQGPEFLTYFQNEAQLEKSRLLSDRFSAERPKGSFSTLEIQRTEQGDSAMYLCASSLRTASSYNEQFFGPGTRLTVL.

This clonotype was detected ten times or more. V usage is TRBV5-1 and J usage is TRBJ2-5; D uncertain. CDR3 length: 13 residues. V was cut by 1 base and J by 5 bases, with 9 bases left in between. Looked up from germline, CDR1 is SGHRS and CDR2 is YFSETQ. Written as DNA, the CDR3 is TGCGCCAGCAGCTTGTACCCCGGGGAGACCCAGTACTTC. It specifies CASSLYPGETQYF.

This clonotype has just a few counts. A much larger clone lies a single base off, so this may be a read error. J is TRBJ2-5 and V is TRBV7-2, with 8 positions matching TRBD2. The better agreement between TRBJ2-7 and the DNA end casts doubt on the J call. This CDR3 spans 17 amino acids. Germline CDR1 reads SGHTA; CDR2 reads FQGNSA. The CDR3 DNA sequence: TGTGCCAGCAACTTAGCGGGACTACGACGGGCGTCGGGCGAGCAGTACTTC. Protein: CASNLAGLRRASGEQYF.

This clonotype has at least ten counts. The chain's CDR3 is CASSASGGLRPQETQYF. The CDR3 DNA follows: TGTGCCAGCAGTGCCTCAGGGGGCCTAAGGCCCCAAGAGACCCAGTACTTC. The gene calls are TRBV28 and TRBJ2-5, with TRBD1 matching over 8 bases. The CDR3 has 17 amino acids. The junction had 12 bases not matched to a gene; V was cut back by 5 bases and J by 1 base. From germline, CDR1 is MDHEN and CDR2 SYDVKM.

Notes on this clonotype: This may arise from a read error, as a much more abundant clone is one base away. CDR3 in amino acids: CASSWAGAGGHGQFF. The CDR3 coding sequence is TGCGCCAGCAGCTGGGCCGGAGCGGGGGGGCACGGGCAGTTCTTC. This chain links TRBV5-1 with TRBJ2-1; 10 bases agree with TRBD2. Trimming cost V 3 bases and J 12 bases; bases outside gene matches: 12. CDR1 is SGHRS and CDR2 is YFSETQ in the germline V gene. The CDR3 is 15 amino acids.

This clonotype was counted ten times or more. The chain carries TRBV12-3 or TRBV12-4 and TRBJ2-1, with D possibly TRBD2 on 6 matching bases. This CDR3 has 13 residues. Trimming removed 8 bases at V and 6 bases at J, with 14 bases between. The CDR3 here is CASGPGGFNEQFF. The CDR3 DNA follows: TGTGCCAGCGGTCCCGGGGGATTCAATGAGCAGTTCTTC.

This clonotype was picked up many times. This chain connects TRBV7-2 to TRBJ2-5; 7 bases fit TRBD2. This CDR3 region has 13 residues. Trimming at V came to 5 bases and at J to 11 bases, leaving 11 bases not matched to a gene. In germline, CDR1 is SGHTA, CDR2 FQGNSA. Written as DNA, the CDR3 is TGTGCCAGCAGCGTAAAGCGGGGATATGAGCAGTACTTC. It specifies CASSVKRGYEQYF.

This clonotype was detected only a few times. V usage is TRBV18 and J usage is TRBJ2-2; the D call may be TRBD1 or TRBD2 (5 bases each). V lost 3 bases and J 1 base, leaving 15 bases between the germline ends. CDR1 and CDR2 from the germline V gene are KGHSH and LQKENI. The CDR3 loop spans 17 amino acids. The CDR3 loop reads CASSPTWGNLNTGELFF. CDR3 bases: TGTGCCAGCTCACCCACCTGGGGGAACTTGAACACCGGGGAGCTGTTTTTT.

This clonotype came up many times. The chain links TRBV3-1 to TRBJ2-1; 7 bases fit TRBD2. Germline V gene data show CDR1 as LGHDT and CDR2 as YNNKEL (reference sequence). The CDR3 runs to 14 residues. Germline trimming cut 2 bases from V and 5 bases from J; bases unmatched to any gene: 3. The CDR3: CASSQKTSHNEQFF. DNA of the CDR3: TGTGCCAGCAGCCAAAAGACTAGCCACAATGAGCAGTTCTTC.

This clonotype has at least ten counts. The rearrangement links TRBV7-2 to TRBJ2-4; 11 bases are shared with TRBD1. The CDR3 is made up of 16 amino acids. Looked up from germline, CDR1 is SGHTA and CDR2 is FQGNSA. V trimming: 0 bases; J trimming: 6 bases; junction bases outside the gene matches: 4. The DNA for the CDR3 is TGTGCCAGCAGCTTAGCGGGGACAGGGGGAGGAAACATTCAGTACTTC. Its protein product is CASSLAGTGGGNIQYF.

This sequence joins TRBV6-1 and TRBJ1-2; TRBD1 is a possible D gene (6 bases). Germline CDR1 is MNHNS and CDR2 is SASEGT. Trimming removed 7 bases from V and 5 bases from J, with 17 bases in between. This CDR3 spans 14 amino acids. CDR3 in amino acids: CASIDGGEYYGYTF. The CDR3 DNA is TGTGCCAGCATTGATGGGGGCGAATATTATGGCTACACCTTC.

This clonotype was recorded at least ten times. The V gene is TRBV12-3 or TRBV12-4, the J gene TRBJ1-2; D is possibly TRBD1 (5 bases). V was clipped by 8 bases and J by 3 bases, with 13 bases between them. This CDR3 contains 13 residues. The CDR3 DNA is TGTGCCAGCTCTTCCGGGACGGACTATGGCTACACCTTC. Amino acids: CASSSGTDYGYTF.

Notes on this clonotype: Given a much more abundant clone one base away, this may be a read error. The chain is built from TRBV6-6 and TRBJ2-3; D possibly corresponds to TRBD2 (5 bases). V was cut by 5 bases and J by 0 bases, with 18 bases left in between. Germline loops: CDR1 MNHNY, CDR2 SVGAGI (reference sequence). The CDR3 extends over 17 amino acids. The DNA of the CDR3 is TGTGCCAGCAGTCCCCCAGGACTGCCAACCAGCACAGATACGCAGTATTTT. Translating it yields CASSPPGLPTSTDTQYF.

There are many counts of this clonotype. The chain employs TRBV6-1 and TRBJ2-5; 7 nucleotides match TRBD2. The V and J ends lost 1 base and 1 base, in that order; junction bases with no gene match: 6. The CDR3 runs 16 residues. Germline-derived CDR1 and CDR2 are MNHNS and SASEGT. The CDR3 protein is CASSEVWGGGQETQYF. In nucleotides, the CDR3 is TGTGCCAGCAGTGAAGTCTGGGGGGGAGGCCAAGAGACCCAGTACTTC.

This clonotype came up many times. The CDR3 loop reads CASSSRGWSSYNEQFF. The CDR3 DNA reads as TGTGCCAGCAGCTCCAGGGGGTGGAGCTCCTACAATGAGCAGTTCTTC. The chain carries TRBV27 and TRBJ2-1, with 7 bases identical to TRBD1. The CDR3 totals 16 residues. V was clipped by 6 bases and J by 0 bases; unmatched bases: 8. Germline CDR1 is MNHEY and CDR2 is SMNVEV (reference sequence).

The chain links TRBV10-2 to TRBJ2-4; the match to TRBD1 covers 7 bases. The J call is doubtful: the DNA matches TRBJ2-5 better. CDR3 length equals 15 residues. CDR1 is WSHSY, CDR2 SAAADI, per germline. The CDR3 nucleotides are TGCGCCAGCAGTGAGTCAGACAGGGACGTAGAGACCCAGTACTTC. Translated: CASSESDRDVETQYF.

In its sample, this clonotype was seen many times. A much larger clone differs from this one at a single base, so this may be a read error. V gene TRBV6-6 combines with J gene TRBJ2-1, with D perhaps assigned TRBD1 or TRBD2 (6 bases each). With the DNA end fitting TRBJ2-7 better, the J assignment may be wrong. CDR1 is MNHNY, CDR2 SVGAGI, per germline (reference sequence). The CDR3 is 13 residues long. CDR3 amino acids: CASSARGHNEQYF. CDR3 sequence (DNA): TGTGCCAGCAGTGCCCGGGGGCACAATGAGCAGTACTTC.

This clonotype has more than one count but fewer than ten. The rearrangement uses TRBV6-2 or TRBV6-3 and TRBJ1-1, with 7 nucleotides matching TRBD1. This CDR3 has 14 residues. CDR1 and CDR2 from the germline V gene are MNHEY and SVGEGT. V shed 6 bases and J 3 bases; nucleotides not matched to a gene: 7. The CDR3 region has the DNA TGTGCCAGCAGACAGGGGCGCGGCGACACTGAAGCTTTCTTT. It is translated as CASRQGRGDTEAFF.

With regard to this clonotype: Possible read error: a much larger clone is one base away. The V call is TRBV4-3, the J call TRBJ2-3, with D uncertain. Per the germline V gene, CDR1 is LGHNA and CDR2 is YSLEER. This CDR3 has 15 amino acids. CDR3 region: CTSSQDRVGTDTQYF. The DNA for the CDR3 is TGCACCAGCAGCCAAGATCGGGTAGGCACAGATACGCAGTATTTT.

Ten or more counts support this clonotype. The chain joins TRBV20-1 to TRBJ2-3; D is undetermined. The CDR3 has 13 amino acids. Per the germline V gene, CDR1 is DFQATT and CDR2 is SNEGSKA (reference sequence). Trimming shortened V by 3 bases and J by 3 bases, and 10 bases separated the two germline ends. The CDR3 DNA reads TGCAGTGCTAGTTTTCCGGGTACAGATACGCAGTATTTT. It encodes CSASFPGTDTQYF.

Points on this clonotype: With a much larger clone just one base away, this may be a read error. It is likely a read error, because the conserved phenylalanine at the end of the CDR3 is missing. The V call is TRBV12-3 or TRBV12-4, the J call TRBJ2-5; 10 bases agree with TRBD1. V dropped 0 bases and J dropped 3; count of bases not matched to a gene: 4. CDR3 length: 16 residues. The CDR3 DNA reads TGTGCCAGCAGTTTAGCCCTCGGGACAGGGGAAGAGACCCAGTACGTC. Residues: CASSLALGTGEETQYV.

This clonotype has a count of ten or more. The gene calls are TRBV18 and TRBJ2-7; TRBD1 might be the D (5 bases). The ends were cut back, 3 bases at V and 7 bases at J, with 10 bases in the middle. CDR3 size: 12 residues. Looked up from germline, CDR1 is KGHSH and CDR2 is LQKENI. The CDR3 reads CASSPVGVEQYF. DNA for the CDR3: TGTGCCAGCTCACCGGTAGGGGTTGAGCAGTACTTC.

As to this clonotype: An end of the junction does not agree with germline; a read error may underlie this. The CDR3 region is CAGSLGQGNQPQHF. CDR3 nucleotides: TGTGCCGGCAGCTTGGGGCAGGGTAATCAGCCCCAGCATTTT. This chain connects TRBV5-5 to TRBJ1-5; a possible D gene is TRBD1 (5 bases). The CDR3 length is 14 residues. Germline V lookup: CDR1 SGHKS, CDR2 YYEKEE (reference sequence).

A few counts support this clonotype. The chain joins TRBV15 to TRBJ2-7; D may be TRBD1 (6 bases). This CDR3 region has 16 residues. CDR1 is LNHNV and CDR2 is YYDKDF in the germline V gene (reference sequence). Trimming took off 3 bases at V and 1 base at J, with 16 bases between the two ends. The CDR3 DNA sequence: TGTGCCACCAGCAGGCGCCCGAGCGGACAGTCCTACGAGCAGTACTTC. It specifies CATSRRPSGQSYEQYF.